Each of the 21 T cell receptor beta chains below was sequenced from the same sample in a study of early T cells in non-severe SARS-CoV-2 infection (dated by TCRdb to the early 2020s). Libraries came from 5' RACE. For sequencing, a NextSeq 500 was employed. TCRdb reran the public reads through fastp at Q25 and MiXCR, keeping productive beta chains. Rows merge per CDR3 protein into single entries with the most common DNA and genes. The sample table contains some 50,000 distinct CDR3 sequences; only one count was recorded for over 5% of them. Clones ranked in the top ten supply 4.5% of the sample. The sequencing sample was made of whole blood. The receptors derive from an adult who was a healthcare worker with PCR-confirmed SARS-CoV-2 infection or an uninfected control (not recorded which).

This clonotype appeared many times. This sequence joins TRBV4-3 and TRBJ2-1, with 8 bases identical to TRBD2. Trimming took 3 bases from V and 9 from J; bases not matched to a gene: 16. The V gene's germline CDR1 is LGHNA and CDR2 YSLEER. The CDR3 has 17 amino acids. CDR3 bases: TGCGCCAGCAGCCATCAAATTCCGGGACTAGAGGTGGCTGAGCAGTTCTTC. Translating gives CASSHQIPGLEVAEQFF.

This clonotype has a count of ten or more. The rearrangement links TRBV21-1 to TRBJ2-1; the table's D call, TRBD2, has no DNA check behind it. TRBV21-1 has pseudogene status. CDR3 length equals 17 residues. The CDR3 protein is CASTLPAGGSGYNEQFF. DNA for the CDR3: TGTGCCAGCACCCTACCGGCGGGGGGGAGTGGATACAATGAGCAGTTCTTC.

This clonotype was detected ten times or more. This chain uses TRBV10-2 with TRBJ2-1, with D possibly being TRBD1 (6 bases). V shed 7 bases and J shed 7 bases, with 17 bases lying between them. CDR1 WSHSY and CDR2 SAAADI come from the germline V gene. CDR3 length: 14 amino acids. The chain's CDR3 is CASNEGVAWNEQFF. DNA of the CDR3: TGCGCCAGCAACGAGGGGGTGGCTTGGAATGAGCAGTTCTTC.

In its sample, this clonotype was seen many times. The V gene is TRBV11-2, the J gene TRBJ1-5, with 7 bases lining up with TRBD1. The V and J ends lost 6 bases and 4 bases, in that order; junction bases with no gene match: 9. Looked up from germline, CDR1 is SGHAT and CDR2 is FQNNGV. CDR3 length: 15 residues. The CDR3 here is CASSRAGGQNQPQHF. Written as DNA, the CDR3 is TGTGCCAGCAGTCGCGCAGGGGGTCAAAATCAGCCCCAGCATTTT.

This clonotype was found many times. The rearrangement links TRBV19 to TRBJ2-1; D is uncertain. Between the trimmed V and J ends, which lost 4 bases and 5 bases, there was a span of 12 bases. Germline-derived CDR1 and CDR2 are LNHDA and SQIVND (reference sequence). The CDR3 covers 14 residues. This CDR3 is CASSRTPRHNEQFF. CDR3 nucleotide sequence: TGTGCCAGTAGTAGAACTCCCCGGCACAATGAGCAGTTCTTC.

This clonotype was found many times. J is TRBJ1-5 and V is TRBV5-1; 10 bases map to TRBD1. Germline CDR1 and CDR2: SGHRS and YFSETQ. The CDR3 is 14 amino acids. The ends lost 6 bases at V and 5 bases at J; junction bases unmatched: 5. For the CDR3, the DNA is TGCGCCAGCAAGACCGGGACAGGGGATCAGCCCCAGCATTTT. It encodes CASKTGTGDQPQHF.

In this sample, this clonotype turned up many times. In DNA, the CDR3 is TGTGCCAGCTCACCCCAGGGGGGTGATGGCTACACCTTC. Protein product: CASSPQGGDGYTF. J is TRBJ1-2 and V is TRBV18, with 7 bases that match TRBD1. The CDR3 spans 13 residues. Germline lookup yields CDR1 KGHSH and CDR2 LQKENI. J lost 6 bases, V lost 3 bases, and 4 bases had no gene match.

This clonotype was seen ten or more times. The chain links TRBV4-3 to TRBJ2-7; maybe TRBD2 (6 bases). V was clipped by 1 base and J by 3 bases, with 13 bases between them. The CDR3 is 15 amino acids. Germline V CDR1 and CDR2: LGHNA, YSLEER. The CDR3 DNA reads as TGCGCCAGCAGCCAAGCTTCTAGCGCGGACTACGAGCAGTACTTC. This sequence encodes CASSQASSADYEQYF.

This clonotype occurred many times. The chain couples TRBV10-2 to TRBJ1-2; 9 bases are a match to TRBD1. The CDR3 totals 14 residues. V shed 6 bases and J 4 bases; nucleotides not matched to a gene: 6. Germline V gene lookup returns CDR1 WSHSY and CDR2 SAAADI. CDR3 amino acids: CASSRTGETYGYTF. As DNA, the CDR3 is TGCGCCAGCAGCAGGACAGGGGAGACCTATGGCTACACCTTC.

Ten or more counts support this clonotype. The chain joins TRBV12-3 or TRBV12-4 to TRBJ1-6; D uncertain. V was cut by 3 bases and J by 2 bases, with 20 bases left in between. The CDR3 runs to 19 residues. CDR3 bases: TGTGCCAGCAGTTTCTTCTTTGATTCCAACCAACCCTATAATTCACCCCTCCACTTT. Protein: CASSFFFDSNQPYNSPLHF.

In this sample, this clonotype turned up many times. This chain uses TRBV27 with TRBJ1-4, with TRBD1 matching over 7 bases. CDR3 length: 14 residues. V lost 6 bases and J lost 11; bases outside the gene matches: 12. CDR1 MNHEY and CDR2 SMNVEV come from the germline V gene (reference sequence). This CDR3 reads CASSRQGTRKKLFF. The CDR3 region has the DNA TGTGCCAGCAGCAGACAGGGAACGAGAAAGAAACTGTTTTTT. Using reference TRBV27 and TRBJ1-4 for the parts outside the CDR3, the full variable domain is EAQVTQNPRYLITVTGKKLTVTCSQNMNHEYMSWYRQDPGLGLRQIYYSMNVEVTDKGDVPEGYKVSRKEKRNFPLILESPSPNQTSLYFCASSRQGTRKKLFFGSGTQLSVL.

This clonotype appeared many times. The chain uses TRBV9 and TRBJ2-2; 10 bases align to TRBD2. This CDR3 has 15 amino acids. Trimming cost V 3 bases and J 7 bases; bases outside gene matches: 6. CDR1 and CDR2 from the germline V gene are SGDLS and YYNGEE. CDR3 in amino acids: CASSASGSGIGELFF. The CDR3 nucleotides read TGTGCCAGCAGCGCTAGCGGGAGCGGAATCGGGGAGCTGTTTTTT.

The chain employs TRBV14 and TRBJ2-1, with 12 bases fitting TRBD2. The V segment lost 4 bases and the J segment 0 bases; nucleotides outside the gene matches: 19. Per germline, CDR1 SGHDN and CDR2 FVKESK. The CDR3 contains 22 residues. CDR3 DNA sequence: TGTGCCAGCAGCCCCCGGAGAACTCCGGGACTAGCGGGCCCCAGCTCCTACAATGAGCAGTTCTTC. Translating gives CASSPRRTPGLAGPSSYNEQFF.

This clonotype has ten or more counts. The rearrangement uses TRBV7-2 and TRBJ2-3; TRBD2 matches 10 bases. Trimming at V came to 5 bases and at J to 5 bases, leaving 10 bases not matched to a gene. CDR1 and CDR2 (germline): SGHTA, FQGNSA. CDR3 size: 16 residues. The CDR3, as DNA: TGTGCCAGCAGCCCGACCAGCGGGGGGGCCGGAGATACGCAGTATTTT. Its translation is CASSPTSGGAGDTQYF.

The rearrangement uses TRBV6-6 and TRBJ2-5; 9 bases fit TRBD1. This CDR3 has 16 residues. The junction had 7 bases not matched to a gene; V was cut back by 5 bases and J by 0 bases. Germline V gives CDR1 MNHNY, CDR2 SVGAGI (reference sequence). CDR3 amino acids: CASSRGTGTYQETQYF. CDR3 DNA: TGTGCCAGCAGTCGGGGGACAGGGACATACCAAGAGACCCAGTACTTC.

The sample holds many counts of this clonotype. The chain is built from TRBV19 and TRBJ1-5; TRBD1 matches at 9 bases. V lost 6 bases, J lost 0 bases, and 3 bases stayed unmatched. The CDR3 totals 15 residues. From germline, CDR1 is LNHDA and CDR2 SQIVND (reference sequence). Here the CDR3 reads CASRRTGDSNQPQHF. The DNA for the CDR3 is TGTGCCAGTAGGAGGACAGGGGATAGCAATCAGCCCCAGCATTTT.

This clonotype was counted many times. The rearrangement links TRBV10-1 to TRBJ2-7; the D gene is possibly TRBD2 (7 bases). The CDR3 is 16 residues long. Germline CDR1 WNHNN, CDR2 SYGVQD (reference sequence). Trimming took off 5 bases at V and 2 bases at J, with 19 bases between the two ends. The DNA for the CDR3 is TGCGCCAGCAGTAACCCAAGGGGGACTAAAGCCTACGAGCAGTACTTC. It encodes CASSNPRGTKAYEQYF.

CDR3 DNA: TGTGCCAGCAAAGGAGGGACAAAGTCTAATGAAAAACTGTTTTTT. Its protein is CASKGGTKSNEKLFF. The chain joins TRBV28 to TRBJ1-4; D is perhaps TRBD1 (6 bases). Trimming pared 7 bases from V and 3 bases from J, leaving 15 bases between. Germline assignment: CDR1 MDHEN and CDR2 SYDVKM. The CDR3 is 15 amino acids. The full variable domain, its missing parts supplied by reference TRBV28 and TRBJ1-4, is DVKVTQSSRYLVKRTGEKVFLECVQDMDHENMFWYRQDPGLGLRLIYFSYDVKMKEKGDIPEGYSVSREKKERFSLILESASTNQTSMYLCASKGGTKSNEKLFFGSGTQLSVL.

The rearrangement uses TRBV5-5 and TRBJ2-6; D possibly corresponds to TRBD2 (5 bases). Trimming pared 1 base from V and 1 base from J, leaving 9 bases between. CDR1 is SGHKS, CDR2 YYEKEE, per germline (reference sequence). The CDR3 covers 16 residues. The CDR3 loop reads CASSLYEGSGANVLTF. The CDR3 DNA follows: TGTGCCAGCAGCTTGTACGAGGGTTCTGGGGCCAACGTCCTGACTTTC.

This clonotype was found many times. Written as DNA, the CDR3 is TGCAGTGCTAGCGGCGTGTCGAATAACTATGGCTACACCTTC. Translating gives CSASGVSNNYGYTF. The chain is built from TRBV20-1 and TRBJ1-2; D remains unclear. From germline, CDR1 is DFQATT and CDR2 SNEGSKA (reference sequence). Trimming pared 3 bases from V and 1 base from J, leaving 12 bases between. The CDR3 has 14 residues.

This clonotype appeared many times. The chain has TRBV13 and TRBJ2-6; tentative D call: TRBD1 (5 bases). The ends were cut back, 5 bases at V and 2 bases at J, with 10 bases in the middle. This CDR3 comprises 15 residues. Germline V gene sequence: CDR1 PRHDT, CDR2 FYEKMQ (reference sequence). DNA for the CDR3: TGTGCCAGCAGCGTTCAGGGCGCTGGGGCCAACGTCCTGACTTTC. Translated, it gives CASSVQGAGANVLTF.